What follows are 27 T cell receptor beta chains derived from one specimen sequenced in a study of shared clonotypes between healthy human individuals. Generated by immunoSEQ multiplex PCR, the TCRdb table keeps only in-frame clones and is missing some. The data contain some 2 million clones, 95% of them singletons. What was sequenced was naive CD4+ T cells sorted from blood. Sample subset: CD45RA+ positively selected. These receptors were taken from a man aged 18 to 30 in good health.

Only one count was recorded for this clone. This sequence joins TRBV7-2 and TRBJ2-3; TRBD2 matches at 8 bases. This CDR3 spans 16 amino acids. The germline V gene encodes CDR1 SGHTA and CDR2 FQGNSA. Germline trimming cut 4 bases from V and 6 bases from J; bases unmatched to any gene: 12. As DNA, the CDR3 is TGTGCCAGCAGCTCGCCGGGACTAGGGATCACGGATACGCAGTATTTT. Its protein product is CASSSPGLGITDTQYF.

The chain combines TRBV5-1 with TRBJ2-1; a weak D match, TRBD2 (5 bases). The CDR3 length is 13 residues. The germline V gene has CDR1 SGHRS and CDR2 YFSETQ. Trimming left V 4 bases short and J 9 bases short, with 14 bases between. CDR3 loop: CASSHRIEGEQFF. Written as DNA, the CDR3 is TGCGCCAGCAGCCATCGGATTGAGGGTGAGCAGTTCTTC.

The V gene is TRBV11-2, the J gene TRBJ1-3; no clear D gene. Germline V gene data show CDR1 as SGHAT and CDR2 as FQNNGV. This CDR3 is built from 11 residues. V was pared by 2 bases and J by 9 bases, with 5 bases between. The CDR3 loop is CASSLLGTIYF. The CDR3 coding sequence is TGTGCCAGCAGCTTACTAGGCACCATATATTTT.

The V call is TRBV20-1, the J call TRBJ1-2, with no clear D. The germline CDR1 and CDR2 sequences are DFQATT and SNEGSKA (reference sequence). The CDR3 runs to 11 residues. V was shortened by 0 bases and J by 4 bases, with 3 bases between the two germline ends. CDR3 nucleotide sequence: TGCAGTGCTAGAGATGCCTATGGCTACACCTTC. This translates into CSARDAYGYTF.

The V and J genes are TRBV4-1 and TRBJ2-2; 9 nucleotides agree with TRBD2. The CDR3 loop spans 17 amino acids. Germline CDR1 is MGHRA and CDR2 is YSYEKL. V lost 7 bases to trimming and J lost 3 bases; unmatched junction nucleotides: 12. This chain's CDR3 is CASTPGGGGAYTGELFF. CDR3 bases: TGCGCCAGCACCCCCGGCGGCGGGGGGGCATACACCGGGGAGCTGTTTTTT.

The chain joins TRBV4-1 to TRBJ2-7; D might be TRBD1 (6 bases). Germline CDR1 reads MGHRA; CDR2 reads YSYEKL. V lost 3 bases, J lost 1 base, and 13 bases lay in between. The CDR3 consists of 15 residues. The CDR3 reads CASSQTATGSYEQYF. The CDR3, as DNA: TGCGCCAGCAGCCAGACCGCGACAGGTTCCTACGAGCAGTACTTC.

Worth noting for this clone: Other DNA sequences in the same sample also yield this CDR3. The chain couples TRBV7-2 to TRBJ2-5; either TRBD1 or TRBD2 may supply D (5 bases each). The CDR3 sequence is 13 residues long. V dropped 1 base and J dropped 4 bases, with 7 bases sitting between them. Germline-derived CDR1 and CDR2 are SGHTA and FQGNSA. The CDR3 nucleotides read TGTGCCAGCAGCTTAGGTGGGGGAGAGACCCAGTACTTC. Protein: CASSLGGGETQYF.

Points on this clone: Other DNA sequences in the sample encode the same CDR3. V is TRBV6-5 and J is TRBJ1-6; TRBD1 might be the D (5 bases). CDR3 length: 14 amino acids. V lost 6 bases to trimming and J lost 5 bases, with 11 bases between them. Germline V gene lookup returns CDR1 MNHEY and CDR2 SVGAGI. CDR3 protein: CASSRGRDNSPLHF. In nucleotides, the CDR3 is TGTGCCAGCAGCCGGGGCAGGGATAATTCACCCCTCCACTTT.

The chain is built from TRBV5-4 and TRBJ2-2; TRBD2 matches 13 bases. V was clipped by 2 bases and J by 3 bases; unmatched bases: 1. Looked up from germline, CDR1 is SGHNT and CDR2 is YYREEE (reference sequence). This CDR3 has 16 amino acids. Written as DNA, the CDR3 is TGTGCCAGCAGCTTACTAGCGGGAGGGTACACCGGGGAGCTGTTTTTT. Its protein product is CASSLLAGGYTGELFF. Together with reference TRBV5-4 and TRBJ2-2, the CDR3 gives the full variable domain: ETGVTQSPTHLIKTRGQQVTLRCSSQSGHNTVSWYQQALGQGPQFIFQYYREEENGRGNFPPRFSGLQFPNYSSELNVNALELDDSALYLCASSLLAGGYTGELFFGEGSRLTVL.

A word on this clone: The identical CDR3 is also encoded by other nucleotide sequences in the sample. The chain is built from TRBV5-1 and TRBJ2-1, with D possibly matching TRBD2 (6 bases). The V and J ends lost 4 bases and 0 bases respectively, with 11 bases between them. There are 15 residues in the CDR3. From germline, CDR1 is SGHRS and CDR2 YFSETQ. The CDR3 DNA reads TGCGCCAGCAGCCCGGCGGGAAGCTCCTACAATGAGCAGTTCTTC. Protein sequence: CASSPAGSSYNEQFF.

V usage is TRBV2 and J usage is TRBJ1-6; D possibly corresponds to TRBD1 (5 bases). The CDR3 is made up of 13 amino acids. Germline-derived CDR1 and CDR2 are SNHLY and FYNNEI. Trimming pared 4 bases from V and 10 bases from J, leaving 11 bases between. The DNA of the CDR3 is TGTGCCAGCAGTGGGGCAGGGAACTCACCCCTCCACTTT. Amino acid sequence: CASSGAGNSPLHF.

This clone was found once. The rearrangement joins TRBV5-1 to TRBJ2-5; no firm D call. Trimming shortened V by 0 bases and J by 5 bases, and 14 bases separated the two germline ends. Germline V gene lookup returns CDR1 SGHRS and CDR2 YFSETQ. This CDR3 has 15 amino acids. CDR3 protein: CASSLDGRPEETQYF. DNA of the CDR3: TGCGCCAGCAGCTTGGATGGCAGACCGGAGGAGACCCAGTACTTC.

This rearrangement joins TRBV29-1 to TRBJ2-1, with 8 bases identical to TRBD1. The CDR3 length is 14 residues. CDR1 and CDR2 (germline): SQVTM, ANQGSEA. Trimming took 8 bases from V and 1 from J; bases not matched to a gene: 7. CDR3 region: CSTKQGVSYNEQFF. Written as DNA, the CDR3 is TGCAGCACCAAACAGGGGGTGTCCTACAATGAGCAGTTCTTC.

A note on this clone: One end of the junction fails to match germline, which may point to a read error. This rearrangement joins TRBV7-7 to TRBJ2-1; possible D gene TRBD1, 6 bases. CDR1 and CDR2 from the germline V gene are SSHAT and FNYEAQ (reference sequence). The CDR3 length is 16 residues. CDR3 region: CASSLARQGPDNEQFF. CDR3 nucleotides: TGTGCTAGCAGCTTAGCGCGGCAGGGGCCGGACAATGAGCAGTTCTTC.

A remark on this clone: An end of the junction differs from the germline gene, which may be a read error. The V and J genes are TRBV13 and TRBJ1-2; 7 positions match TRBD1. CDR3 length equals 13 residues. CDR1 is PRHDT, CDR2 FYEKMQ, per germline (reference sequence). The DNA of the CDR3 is TGTGCCAGCAGCTTAGATCGACGCGGGACAGCCTACTTC. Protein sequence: CASSLDRRGTAYF.

This chain's CDR3 is CASSLDKPGTDTQYF. The CDR3, as DNA: TGCGCCAGCAGCTTGGATAAACCAGGGACAGATACGCAGTATTTT. The rearrangement uses TRBV5-1 and TRBJ2-3; TRBD1 is a possible D gene (5 bases). Between the trimmed V and J ends, which lost 0 bases and 3 bases, there was a span of 11 bases. The germline V gene encodes CDR1 SGHRS and CDR2 YFSETQ. The CDR3 sequence is 15 residues long. The full variable domain, its missing parts supplied by reference TRBV5-1 and TRBJ2-3, is KAGVTQTPRYLIKTRGQQVTLSCSPISGHRSVSWYQQTPGQGLQFLFEYFSETQRNKGNFPGRFSGRQFSNSRSEMNVSTLELGDSALYLCASSLDKPGTDTQYFGPGTRLTVL.

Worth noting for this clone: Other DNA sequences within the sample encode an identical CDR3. This CDR3 reads CASSRGSYEQYF. In DNA, the CDR3 is TGTGCCAGCTCTAGGGGGTCCTACGAGCAGTACTTC. The chain employs TRBV2 and TRBJ2-7; TRBD1 is a possible D gene (6 bases). The CDR3 covers 12 residues. From germline, CDR1 is SNHLY and CDR2 FYNNEI. Trimming took off 8 bases at V and 1 base at J, with 9 bases between the two ends.

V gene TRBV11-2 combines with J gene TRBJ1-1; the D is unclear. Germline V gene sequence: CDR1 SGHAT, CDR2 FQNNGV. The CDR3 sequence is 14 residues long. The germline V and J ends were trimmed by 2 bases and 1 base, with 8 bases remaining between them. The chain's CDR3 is CASSLSAKNTEAFF. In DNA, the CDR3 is TGTGCCAGCAGCTTATCAGCCAAGAACACTGAAGCTTTCTTT.

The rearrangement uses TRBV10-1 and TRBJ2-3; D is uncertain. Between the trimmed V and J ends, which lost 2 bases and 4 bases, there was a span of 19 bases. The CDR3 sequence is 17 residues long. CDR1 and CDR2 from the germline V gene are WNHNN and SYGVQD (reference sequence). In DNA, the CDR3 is TGCGCCAGCAGTGAGAGAGTGGCATCAAAGGTTCCAGATACGCAGTATTTT. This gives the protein CASSERVASKVPDTQYF.

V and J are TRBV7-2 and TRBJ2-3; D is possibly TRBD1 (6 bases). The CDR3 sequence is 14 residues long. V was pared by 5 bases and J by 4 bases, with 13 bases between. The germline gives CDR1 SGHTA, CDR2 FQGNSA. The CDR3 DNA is TGTGCCAGCAGCCGCGGACAGACGTCAGATACGCAGTATTTT. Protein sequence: CASSRGQTSDTQYF.

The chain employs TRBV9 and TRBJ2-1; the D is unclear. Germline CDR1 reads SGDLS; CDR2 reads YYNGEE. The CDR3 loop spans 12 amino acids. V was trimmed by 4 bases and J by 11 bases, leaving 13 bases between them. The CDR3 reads CASSPMGFKQFF. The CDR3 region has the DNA TGTGCCAGCAGCCCGATGGGATTTAAGCAGTTCTTC.

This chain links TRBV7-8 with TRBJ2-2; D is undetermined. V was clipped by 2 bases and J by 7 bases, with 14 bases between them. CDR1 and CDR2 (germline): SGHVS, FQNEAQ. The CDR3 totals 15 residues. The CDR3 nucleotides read TGTGCCAGCAGCTTACCTCTGACAACACTCGGGGAGCTGTTTTTT. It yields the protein CASSLPLTTLGELFF.

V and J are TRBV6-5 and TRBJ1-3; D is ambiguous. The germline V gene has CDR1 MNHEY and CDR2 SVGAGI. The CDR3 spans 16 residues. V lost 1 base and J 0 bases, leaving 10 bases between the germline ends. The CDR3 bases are TGTGCCAGCAGTTACTATGCGGGAAACTCTGGAAACACCATATATTTT. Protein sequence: CASSYYAGNSGNTIYF.

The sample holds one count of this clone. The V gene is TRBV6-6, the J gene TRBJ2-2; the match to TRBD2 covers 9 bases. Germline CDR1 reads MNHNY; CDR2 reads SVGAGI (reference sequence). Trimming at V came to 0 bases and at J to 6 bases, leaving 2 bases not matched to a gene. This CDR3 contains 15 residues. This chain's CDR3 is CASSYSAGGPGELFF. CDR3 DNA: TGTGCCAGCAGTTACTCTGCGGGGGGGCCCGGGGAGCTGTTTTTT.

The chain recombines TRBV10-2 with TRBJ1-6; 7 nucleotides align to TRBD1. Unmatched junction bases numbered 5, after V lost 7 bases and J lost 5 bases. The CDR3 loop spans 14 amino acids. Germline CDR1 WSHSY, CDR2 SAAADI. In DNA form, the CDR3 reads TGCGCCAGCAAAGGGACAGTAGATAATTCACCCCTCCACTTT. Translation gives CASKGTVDNSPLHF.

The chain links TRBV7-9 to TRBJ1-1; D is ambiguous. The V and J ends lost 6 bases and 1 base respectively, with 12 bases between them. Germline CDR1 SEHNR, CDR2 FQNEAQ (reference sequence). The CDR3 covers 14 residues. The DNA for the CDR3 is TGTGCCAGCAGACATCAGGCGGGGAACACTGAAGCTTTCTTT. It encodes CASRHQAGNTEAFF.

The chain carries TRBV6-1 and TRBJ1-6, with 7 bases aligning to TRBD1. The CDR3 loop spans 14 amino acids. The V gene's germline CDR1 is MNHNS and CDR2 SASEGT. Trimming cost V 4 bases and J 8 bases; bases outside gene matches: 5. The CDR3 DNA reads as TGTGCCAGCAGTGGTGACAGGGTTGATTCACCCCTCCACTTT. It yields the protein CASSGDRVDSPLHF.